These 6 T cell receptor beta chains were sequenced from one sample in a study of blood T cell repertoires in COVID-19. Data came from immunoSEQ multiplex PCR; TCRdb stores just in-frame clones and leaves some out. This sample has about 480,000 clones; about 91% occur once, and the top ten carry over 9.5%. Input material: peripheral blood. The receptor source for this set is a woman aged 50 to 60 with COVID-19, enrolled during active disease.

As DNA, the CDR3 is TGTGCCAGCAGCCGGGGACAGGGAAACACTGAAGCTTTCTTT. This sequence encodes CASSRGQGNTEAFF. This chain connects TRBV5-4 to TRBJ1-1; 9 bases are shared with TRBD1. CDR1 SGHNT and CDR2 YYREEE come from the germline V gene (reference sequence). J gave up 2 bases and V 4 bases, and 3 bases lay outside the gene matches. This CDR3 is 14 amino acids long.

J is TRBJ2-5 and V is TRBV5-1; D is unresolved. The germline V gene has CDR1 SGHRS and CDR2 YFSETQ. The CDR3 loop spans 16 amino acids. Trimming shortened V by 3 bases and J by 5 bases, and 20 bases separated the two germline ends. CDR3 protein: CASSSAPGTVRETQYF. Here the CDR3 DNA reads TGCGCCAGCAGCTCGGCGCCGGGTACCGTTCGGGAGACCCAGTACTTC.

This chain links TRBV5-1 with TRBJ2-1; weak D call: TRBD2 (6 bases). Germline CDR1 is SGHRS and CDR2 is YFSETQ. With 1 base removed from V and 9 bases from J, the gap between germline ends came to 14 bases. The CDR3 extends over 14 amino acids. The CDR3 bases are TGCGCCAGCAGCTTGTTGGGCGAGGGAGGTGAGCAGTTCTTC. This sequence encodes CASSLLGEGGEQFF.

The chain combines TRBV20-1 with TRBJ1-4, with 7 bases fitting TRBD1. Trimming took 3 bases from V and 2 from J; bases not matched to a gene: 3. Germline V CDR1 and CDR2: DFQATT, SNEGSKA (reference sequence). This CDR3 contains 14 residues. The chain's CDR3 is CSASRQGTNEKLFF. In DNA, the CDR3 is TGCAGTGCTAGTCGACAGGGTACTAATGAAAAACTGTTTTTT.

The J gene is TRBJ2-3, the V gene TRBV6-5; a weak D match, TRBD2 (5 bases). Germline CDR1 MNHEY, CDR2 SVGAGI. This CDR3 comprises 11 residues. V was shortened by 8 bases and J by 5 bases, with 8 bases between the two germline ends. The CDR3 region is CASVRGDTQYF. The CDR3 DNA sequence: TGTGCCAGCGTCCGGGGAGATACGCAGTATTTT.

The chain is built from TRBV6-5 and TRBJ2-3; 11 bases fit TRBD1. The CDR3 sequence is 16 residues long. Germline CDR1 and CDR2: MNHEY and SVGAGI. V trimming: 3 bases; J trimming: 6 bases; junction bases outside the gene matches: 8. CDR3 sequence: CASSYFRTGGEDTQYF. CDR3 coding DNA: TGTGCCAGCAGTTATTTTAGGACAGGGGGCGAGGATACGCAGTATTTT.